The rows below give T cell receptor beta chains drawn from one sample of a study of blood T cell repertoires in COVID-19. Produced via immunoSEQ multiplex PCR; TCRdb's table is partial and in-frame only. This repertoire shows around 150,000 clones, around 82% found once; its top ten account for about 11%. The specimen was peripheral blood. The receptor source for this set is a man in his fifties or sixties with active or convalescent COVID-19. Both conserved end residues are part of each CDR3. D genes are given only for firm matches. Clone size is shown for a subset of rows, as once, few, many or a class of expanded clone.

CDR3: CASSEAGQGSEQYF
DNA: TGTGCCAGCAGTGAAGCGGGGCAGGGAAGCGAGCAGTACTTC
J: TRBJ2-7
V: TRBV2
size: .
D: .

CDR3: CASSITGTENQPQHF
DNA: TGTGCCAGTAGTATAACCGGGACAGAAAATCAGCCCCAGCATTTT
J: TRBJ1-5
V: TRBV19
size: .
D: TRBD1

CDR3: CASSPTNQPQHF
DNA: TGTGCCAGCAGTCCTACCAATCAGCCCCAGCATTTT
J: TRBJ1-5
V: TRBV28
size: .
D: .

CDR3: CASSKERGRRFPTSEQYF
DNA: TGTGCCAGCAGCAAAGAACGAGGGAGGAGGTTCCCGACGTCCGAGCAGTACTTC
J: TRBJ2-7
V: TRBV21-1
size: .
D: .

CDR3: CAISEPGQGNHGYTF
DNA: TGTGCCATCAGTGAACCGGGACAGGGGAATCATGGCTACACCTTC
J: TRBJ1-2
V: TRBV10-3
size: .
D: TRBD1

CDR3: CASSLWTGTSGGYNEQFF
DNA: TGTGCCAGCAGCCTTTGGACAGGGACTAGCGGGGGCTACAATGAGCAGTTCTTC
J: TRBJ2-1
V: TRBV7-9
size: .
D: TRBD2

CDR3: CSVGGTGLREQYF
DNA: TGCAGCGTTGGAGGGACAGGGCTTCGCGAGCAGTACTTC
J: TRBJ2-7
V: TRBV29-1
size: .
D: TRBD1

CDR3: CASSNQPTEKETQYF
DNA: TGCGCCAGCAGCAACCAGCCGACAGAAAAAGAGACCCAGTACTTC
J: TRBJ2-5
V: TRBV5-1
size: .
D: .

CDR3: CSVLNSPTQYF
DNA: TGCAGTGTCCTTAATTCCCCCACGCAGTATTTT
J: TRBJ2-3
V: TRBV20-1
size: once
D: .

CDR3: CASSLEAGSTDTQYF
DNA: TGCGCCAGCAGCTTGGAGGCAGGAAGCACAGATACGCAGTATTTT
J: TRBJ2-3
V: TRBV5-1
size: .
D: .

CDR3: CASSPYSGTIYF
DNA: TGTGCCAGCAGTCCCTACTCGGGCACCATATATTTT
J: TRBJ1-3
V: TRBV6-6
size: .
D: .

CDR3: CASSQRAGAGGETQYF
DNA: TGTGCCAGCAGCCAGAGAGCGGGGGCTGGAGGAGAGACCCAGTACTTC
J: TRBJ2-5
V: TRBV7-6
size: few
D: TRBD2

CDR3: CAGQGSSSYNEQFF
DNA: TGTGCCGGACAGGGTTCAAGCTCCTACAATGAGCAGTTCTTC
J: TRBJ2-1
V: TRBV2
size: .
D: TRBD1

CDR3: CASSHPAGRGPFNNEQFF
DNA: TGTGCCAGCAGCCATCCAGCCGGGCGGGGGCCTTTTAACAATGAGCAGTTCTTC
J: TRBJ2-1
V: TRBV7-6
size: .
D: .

CDR3: CASSLNRVGDGYTF
DNA: TGTGCCAGCAGCTTAAACAGGGTCGGGGATGGCTACACCTTC
J: TRBJ1-2
V: TRBV11-1
size: .
D: .

CDR3: CASSEGWASYEQYF
DNA: TGTGCCAGCAGTGAAGGCTGGGCTTCCTACGAGCAGTACTTC
J: TRBJ2-7
V: TRBV2
size: .
D: .

CDR3: CASSSASAEGEKLFF
DNA: TGTGCCAGCAGTTCTGCTTCGGCCGAGGGTGAAAAACTGTTTTTT
J: TRBJ1-4
V: TRBV27
size: .
D: .

CDR3: CASSRQDSEQYF
DNA: TGTGCCAGCAGCCGACAGGATTCTGAGCAGTACTTC
J: TRBJ2-7
V: TRBV3-1/TRBV3-2
size: .
D: .

CDR3: CAISESPRGSSNYGYTF
DNA: TGTGCCATCAGTGAGTCGCCGCGCGGGTCGTCTAACTATGGCTACACCTTC
J: TRBJ1-2
V: TRBV10-3
size: once
D: .

CDR3: CASSGTDYGYTF
DNA: TGTGCCAGCAGCGGGACAGATTATGGCTACACCTTC
J: TRBJ1-2
V: TRBV28
size: .
D: TRBD1

CDR3: CASSLRAGETQYF
DNA: TGTGCCAGCAGTTTGCGGGCGGGAGAGACCCAGTACTTC
J: TRBJ2-5
V: TRBV28
size: .
D: .

CDR3: CASSSTSRDRVGRSANTEAFF
DNA: TGTGCCAGCAGTTCCACTTCTCGGGACAGGGTGGGACGAAGCGCTAACACTGAAGCTTTCTTT
J: TRBJ1-1
V: TRBV28
size: once
D: TRBD1

CDR3: CAISDFGTGNTEAFF
DNA: TGTGCCATCAGTGATTTCGGGACAGGGAACACTGAAGCTTTCTTT
J: TRBJ1-1
V: TRBV10-3
size: .
D: TRBD1

CDR3: CAIRWDSSNTEAFF
DNA: TGTGCCATCAGGTGGGACAGCTCTAACACTGAAGCTTTCTTT
J: TRBJ1-1
V: TRBV10-3
size: .
D: TRBD1

CDR3: CASRIQGSLTDTQYF
DNA: TGTGCCAGCAGAATACAGGGGTCTCTCACAGATACGCAGTATTTT
J: TRBJ2-3
V: TRBV6-4
size: .
D: TRBD1

CDR3: CAISGGGANTGELFF
DNA: TGTGCCATCAGCGGAGGCGGAGCGAACACCGGGGAGCTGTTTTTT
J: TRBJ2-2
V: TRBV10-3
size: .
D: .

CDR3: CASSLTGGYNQPQHF
DNA: TGTGCCAGCTCACTCACAGGCGGTTACAATCAGCCCCAGCATTTT
J: TRBJ1-5
V: TRBV18
size: few
D: .

CDR3: CASSPDREQPQHF
DNA: TGTGCCAGCTCACCAGACAGGGAACAGCCCCAGCATTTT
J: TRBJ1-5
V: TRBV18
size: .
D: TRBD1

CDR3: CASSGGTGNTEAFF
DNA: TGCGCCAGCAGCGGAGGGACAGGGAACACTGAAGCTTTCTTT
J: TRBJ1-1
V: TRBV5-1
size: .
D: TRBD1

CDR3: CASSRETGNTIYF
DNA: TGCGCCAGCAGCCGAGAGACTGGAAACACCATATATTTT
J: TRBJ1-3
V: TRBV5-1
size: .
D: .

CDR3: CASSLVRGQGGNEQFF
DNA: TGTGCCAGCAGCTTAGTGAGGGGACAGGGGGGCAATGAGCAGTTCTTC
J: TRBJ2-1
V: TRBV7-2
size: .
D: TRBD1

CDR3: CASSSGTGGGYTF
DNA: TGTGCCAGCAGCTCCGGGACAGGGGGTGGCTACACCTTC
J: TRBJ1-2
V: TRBV6-6
size: .
D: TRBD1

CDR3: CASSLGSRRTANTEAFF
DNA: TGTGCCAGCAGTTTGGGCTCCAGACGGACAGCAAACACTGAAGCTTTCTTT
J: TRBJ1-1
V: TRBV28
size: .
D: .

CDR3: CATGGPSTDTQYF
DNA: TGTGCCACCGGAGGCCCGAGCACAGATACGCAGTATTTT
J: TRBJ2-3
V: TRBV24-1
size: .
D: .

CDR3: CASSRDRVHGNTIYF
DNA: TGTGCCAGCAGTAGAGACAGGGTGCACGGAAACACCATATATTTT
J: TRBJ1-3
V: TRBV2
size: .
D: TRBD1

CDR3: CATSRVRDNLYNEQFF
DNA: TGTGCCACCAGCAGGGTCCGGGACAACTTATACAATGAGCAGTTCTTC
J: TRBJ2-1
V: TRBV15
size: .
D: .

CDR3: CASSHGAGNTIYF
DNA: TGTGCCAGCAGCCATGGGGCCGGAAACACCATATATTTT
J: TRBJ1-3
V: TRBV3-1/TRBV3-2
size: .
D: .

CDR3: CASSPTGEPNEKLFF
DNA: TGCGCCAGCAGCCCCACAGGGGAACCTAATGAAAAACTGTTTTTT
J: TRBJ1-4
V: TRBV5-1
size: .
D: TRBD1

CDR3: CASGQVFLYGYTF
DNA: TGTGCCAGCGGACAGGTTTTCCTCTATGGCTACACCTTC
J: TRBJ1-2
V: TRBV6-5
size: .
D: TRBD1

CDR3: CAITTTGSHEQYF
DNA: TGTGCCATCACCACGACAGGGAGTCACGAGCAGTACTTC
J: TRBJ2-7
V: TRBV10-3
size: .
D: TRBD1

CDR3: CASSLTRDRGDNEQFF
DNA: TGTGCCAGTAGTCTCACCCGGGACAGGGGAGACAATGAGCAGTTCTTC
J: TRBJ2-1
V: TRBV19
size: .
D: TRBD1

CDR3: CASSLDADQPQHF
DNA: TGTGCCAGCAGCTTAGACGCGGATCAGCCCCAGCATTTT
J: TRBJ1-5
V: TRBV7-8
size: .
D: .

CDR3: CASSTTPSSYNEQFF
DNA: TGTGCCAGCAGTACTACTCCGAGCTCCTACAATGAGCAGTTCTTC
J: TRBJ2-1
V: TRBV6-5
size: .
D: .

CDR3: CASSEGGDYTEAFF
DNA: TGTGCCAGCAGTGAGGGGGGAGATTACACTGAAGCTTTCTTT
J: TRBJ1-1
V: TRBV2
size: .
D: .

CDR3: CATSDEDRNTDTQYF
DNA: TGTGCCACCAGTGATGAGGACAGAAACACAGATACGCAGTATTTT
J: TRBJ2-3
V: TRBV24-1
size: .
D: .

CDR3: CASSLGGSGNTIYF
DNA: TGTGCCAGCAGCTTGGGGGGTTCCGGAAACACCATATATTTT
J: TRBJ1-3
V: TRBV7-9
size: .
D: .

CDR3: CASSQGADYGYTF
DNA: TGCGCCAGCAGCCAGGGGGCTGACTATGGCTACACCTTC
J: TRBJ1-2
V: TRBV4-1
size: .
D: .

CDR3: CASTTRGEGRPEQFF
DNA: TGTGCCAGCACCACCCGGGGGGAGGGCCGCCCTGAGCAGTTCTTC
J: TRBJ2-1
V: TRBV11-2
size: .
D: TRBD2

CDR3: CASSQGSMTGEKLFF
DNA: TGTGCCAGCAGCCAAGGTAGCATGACAGGGGAAAAACTGTTTTTT
J: TRBJ1-4
V: TRBV3-1/TRBV3-2
size: once
D: TRBD1

CDR3: CTSSQDKTSGIRAGELFF
DNA: TGCACCAGCAGCCAAGATAAGACTAGCGGGATAAGGGCTGGGGAGCTGTTTTTT
J: TRBJ2-2
V: TRBV1
size: .
D: .

CDR3: CASSLGSGKAYEQYF
DNA: TGCGCCAGCAGCTTGGGTTCAGGGAAGGCCTACGAGCAGTACTTC
J: TRBJ2-7
V: TRBV5-1
size: .
D: .

CDR3: CASSPPTGTGGKTNYGYTF
DNA: TGTGCCAGCTCACCACCCACCGGGACAGGGGGCAAAACTAACTATGGCTACACCTTC
J: TRBJ1-2
V: TRBV18
size: .
D: TRBD1

CDR3: CASSLVAANTGELFF
DNA: TGCGCCAGCAGCTTGGTCGCAGCGAACACCGGGGAGCTGTTTTTT
J: TRBJ2-2
V: TRBV5-1
size: .
D: .

CDR3: CASSQDLAGVGETQYF
DNA: TGTGCCAGCAGCCAAGATCTCGCGGGAGTCGGAGAGACCCAGTACTTC
J: TRBJ2-5
V: TRBV3-1/TRBV3-2
size: .
D: TRBD2